Included here is one T cell receptor (beta chain) sequence, with context. The V segment lost 3 bases and the J segment 3 bases; nucleotides outside the gene matches: 9. The CDR3 sequence is 17 residues long. The V gene's germline CDR1 is LNHDA and CDR2 SQIVND (reference sequence). This sample was taken from a study of blood T cell repertoires in COVID-19. At the level of the study: Both acute and convalescent COVID-19 samples were obtained from the United States, Italy and Spain.

The protocol was immunoSEQ multiplex PCR, while the TCRdb copy is restricted to in-frame clones and leaves out a portion. The profile shows under 300,000 clones, around 80% of them singletons. V gene TRBV19 combines with J gene TRBJ2-1; 9 bases are a match to TRBD2. The TCR originated in a human donor in a cohort sampled during active COVID-19. Sequencing was carried out using peripheral blood. CDR3 DNA: TGTGCCAGTAGTATCCGAAGTAGCGGGGGAAACTACAATGAGCAGTTCTTC. The encoded protein is CASSIRSSGGNYNEQFF.